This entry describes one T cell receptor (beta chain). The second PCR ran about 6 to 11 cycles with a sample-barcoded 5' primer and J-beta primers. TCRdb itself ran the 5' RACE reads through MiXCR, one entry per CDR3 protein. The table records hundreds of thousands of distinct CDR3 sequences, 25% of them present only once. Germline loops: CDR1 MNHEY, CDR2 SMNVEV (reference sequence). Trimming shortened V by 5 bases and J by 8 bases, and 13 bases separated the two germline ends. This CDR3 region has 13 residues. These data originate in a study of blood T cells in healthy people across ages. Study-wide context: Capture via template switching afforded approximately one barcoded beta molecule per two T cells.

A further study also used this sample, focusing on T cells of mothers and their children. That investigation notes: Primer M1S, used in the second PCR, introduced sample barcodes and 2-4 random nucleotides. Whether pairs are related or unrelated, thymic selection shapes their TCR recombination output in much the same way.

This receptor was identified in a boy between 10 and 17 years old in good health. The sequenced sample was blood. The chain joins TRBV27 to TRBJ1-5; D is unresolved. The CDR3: CASSRTVLEPQHF. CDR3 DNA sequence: TGTGCCAGCAGTAGGACCGTTCTTGAGCCCCAGCATTTT.